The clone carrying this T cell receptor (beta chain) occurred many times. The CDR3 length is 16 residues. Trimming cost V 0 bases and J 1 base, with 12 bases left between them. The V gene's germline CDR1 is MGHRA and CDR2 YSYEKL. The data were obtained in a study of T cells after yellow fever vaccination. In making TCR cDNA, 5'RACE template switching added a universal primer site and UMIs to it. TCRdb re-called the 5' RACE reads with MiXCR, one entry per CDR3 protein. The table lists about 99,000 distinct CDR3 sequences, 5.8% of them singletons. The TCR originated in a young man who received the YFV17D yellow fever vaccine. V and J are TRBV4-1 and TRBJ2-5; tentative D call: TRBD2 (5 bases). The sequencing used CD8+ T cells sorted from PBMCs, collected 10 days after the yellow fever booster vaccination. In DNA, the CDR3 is TGCGCCAGCAGCCAAGAGAAGGCAGCGGTCCAAGAGACCCAGTACTTC. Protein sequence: CASSQEKAAVQETQYF.